This T cell receptor (beta chain) appears in the sequencing data of a study of blood T cell repertoires in COVID-19. Per the study methods: From reference gene primer amplification, estimates of nucleated cell counts were derived. Assay used: immunoSEQ multiplex PCR; TCRdb lists only in-frame clones, some missing. V, J and clone size are those of that table, while D and trimming were read from the DNA. In the table there are over 100,000 clones, 85% to 90% of which are singletons. CDR3 length: 13 residues. The V gene lost 5 bases and the J gene lost 9 bases, with 14 bases spanning the gap. The V gene's germline CDR1 is SNHLY and CDR2 FYNNEI.

The TCR comes from a man over 45 with active COVID-19. Sequencing was done on a sample of peripheral blood. The chain combines TRBV2 with TRBJ2-1; no clear D. The DNA of the CDR3 is TGTGCCAGCAGTTACACCAATCGTGGTGAGCAGTTCTTC. As protein: CASSYTNRGEQFF.